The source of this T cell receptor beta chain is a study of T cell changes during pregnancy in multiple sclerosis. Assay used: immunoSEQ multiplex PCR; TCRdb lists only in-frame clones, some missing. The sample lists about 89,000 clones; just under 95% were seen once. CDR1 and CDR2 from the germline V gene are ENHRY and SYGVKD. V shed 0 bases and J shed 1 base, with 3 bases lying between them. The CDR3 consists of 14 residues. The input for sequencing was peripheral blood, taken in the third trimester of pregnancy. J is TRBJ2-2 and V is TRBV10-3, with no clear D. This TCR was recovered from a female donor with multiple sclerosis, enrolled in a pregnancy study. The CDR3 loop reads CAISESGNTGELFF. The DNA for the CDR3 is TGTGCCATCAGTGAGTCCGGGAACACCGGGGAGCTGTTTTTT.